Sequencing of this T cell receptor beta chain was carried out in a study of blood T cells in healthy people across ages (dated by TCRdb to between 2015 and 2017). About the study as a whole: In model experiments, template switching captured about one uniquely barcoded TCR beta cDNA molecule for every two T cells. Using deep sequencing normalized with unique cDNA molecular identifiers, the study measured how TCR beta repertoire diversity changes with age. Four age groups were formed from the donors: young (average about 15 years), middle-aged (just under 40), aged (more than 55) and long-lived (about 80). Donors of different ages were randomly distributed across sequencing lanes to avoid experimental bias. The study analyzed two additional independent replicas of 1 million unique cDNA reads from the same blood draw for two donors, one aged 18 to 30 and one aged 80 or older. The investigation overall reported the following: Compared with the aged group, the long-lived group had more naive CD4+ T cells, fewer expanded clones and increased TCR diversity, a pattern suggesting age selection. Estimates of total diversity based on one million sequenced T cells were regarded as lower bounds and as underestimates. Observed TCR beta diversity per million T cells fell roughly linearly with age, and a significant reduction was already apparent by age around 39. The percentage of naive T cells measured by flow cytometry correlated strongly with observed TCR beta diversity. The CMV infection status of donors was not known, potentially confounding age-related changes in expanded clonotypes. Bulk unsorted PBMC profiling prevented conclusive comparison of naive and antigen-experienced compartments.

Inclusive of the bounding cysteine and phenylalanine, the CDR3 is 15 residues long. The sequence is cut down to CDR3 DNA, 45 bases in frame from base 1. V loses 4 bases, J loses 8 bases, and the germline ends lie 20 bases apart. For CDR1 and CDR2, the germline V gene (reference sequence) lists LGHDT and YNNKEL. In the case of this clonotype: Its specific antigen is unknown. No base quality information exists; no much larger clone differs at one position.

Library preparation was by 5' RACE. Sequencing used an Illumina HiSeq 2500. The second PCR ran for about 6 to 11 cycles and used a J-beta primer mix along with a sample-barcoded 5' primer. A template-switch 5' adaptor carrying 12 random nucleotides introduced a unique molecular identifier onto each TCR beta cDNA molecule. Each sample yielded at least 3 million CDR3-containing paired-end reads. First-strand cDNA synthesis was performed from all RNA using the Mint cDNA synthesis kit, with priming by a TRBC-specific oligonucleotide. All cDNA was treated with uracil-DNA glycosylase and then went through a first 18-cycle PCR with the universal primers M1SS and BC2_uni_R. As for how the authors treated the data: Normalization of each sample was performed by random selection of 1 million high-quality reads, each carrying a distinct molecular identifier. Reads sharing molecular identifiers were discarded rather than binned into consensus sequences. MiTCR, set to a Q25 quality threshold and the strictest error-elimination algorithm, was used for CDR3 identification, clonotype clustering and error correction. A nonparametric unseen species model with Euler transformation was used to estimate lower-bound total TCR beta diversity. Through fastp at Q25 and MiXCR, TCRdb rebuilt clones from the public reads, retaining in-frame beta chains. CDR3 protein duplicates are merged, each entry listing the most common genes and DNA. These V and J calls rely on TCRdb rather than the paper's analysis. The sample includes approximately 1.5 million distinct CDR3 sequences, with about 35% observed a single time. Around 10% of the sample is taken by the ten largest.

The donors were about 40 Caucasian individuals from Russia, aged 6 to 90 years, who were systemically healthy. Each donor gave about 11 milliliters of peripheral blood, drawn into EDTA-treated Vacutainer tubes. Ficoll-Paque density-gradient centrifugation was used to isolate PBMCs, with at least 7 million per sample. Trizol reagent was used to extract total RNA from PBMCs, with at least 5 micrograms per sample. For every donor, flow cytometry on a PBMC aliquot measured the percentage of naive CD45RAhigh/CD27high T cells. This clonotype was sampled from a woman in her twenties or thirties in good health. The rearranged segments are TRBV3-1 and TRBJ1-2; tentative D gene TRBD1, with 5 bases matching. The material sequenced was blood. The CDR3 reads CASSPPRGGARGYTF. The DNA is TGTGCCAGCAGCCCACCCCGGGGTGGGGCGAGGGGCTACACCTTC.